The rows below give T cell receptor beta chains drawn from one sample of a study of blood T cell repertoires in COVID-19. Generated by immunoSEQ multiplex PCR, the TCRdb table keeps only in-frame clones and is missing some. Found here are around 250,000 clones, 88% of them singletons; the top ten hold roughly 1.2%. Sequencing used PBMCs or T cells enriched from blood (not recorded which). Every receptor here comes from a woman aged 40 to 49 with acute COVID-19. Each CDR3 is given with its conserved first and last residue. D genes are given only for firm matches. Where a row states a size, it is once, few, many or the class of an expanded clone; other rows omit it.

D	V	J	size	DNA	CDR3
NA	TRBV1	TRBJ2-1	once	TGCACCAGCAGCCAAGACAGTTCAGGGACTAGCGACTACAATGAGCAGTTCTTC	CTSSQDSSGTSDYNEQFF
NA	TRBV30	TRBJ2-7	NA	TGTGCCTGGAGCCCCCAGGGGGGCGAGCAGTACTTC	CAWSPQGGEQYF
NA	TRBV2	TRBJ1-2	once	TGTGCCAGCCCTCTCAGGGGCAACTATGGCTACACCTTC	CASPLRGNYGYTF
NA	TRBV3-1/TRBV3-2	TRBJ1-1	NA	TGTGCCAGCAGCCCCACAGTCCACGCTGAAGCTTTCTTT	CASSPTVHAEAFF
NA	TRBV5-1	TRBJ1-5	NA	TGCGCCAGCAGCCCTGGATCAGGGGAGGGTCAGCCCCAGCATTTT	CASSPGSGEGQPQHF
TRBD1	TRBV7-8	TRBJ1-5	few	TGTGCCAGCAGCGTACAGGGGGTCGGCAATCAGCCCCAGCATTTT	CASSVQGVGNQPQHF
NA	TRBV27	TRBJ1-4	NA	TGTGCCAGCAGTTTTCCCGGAGATCTCTCATTTACTGTGTTTTTT	CASSFPGDLSFTVFF
NA	TRBV19	TRBJ2-2	few	TGTGCCAGTACGGAGCGCGCGAACACCGGGGAGCTGTTTTTT	CASTERANTGELFF
NA	TRBV15	TRBJ1-4	NA	TGTGCCACCAGCAGAGATCGGGGGGCTACTAATGAAAAACTGTTTTTT	CATSRDRGATNEKLFF
TRBD1	TRBV29-1	TRBJ1-5	NA	TGCAGCATCGGACAGGGGGATCAGCCCCAGCATTTT	CSIGQGDQPQHF
NA	TRBV15	TRBJ1-4	few	TGTGCCACCGGTCCCGGAGCAACTAATGAAAAACTGTTTTTT	CATGPGATNEKLFF
TRBD2	TRBV5-1	TRBJ2-7	few	TGCGCCAGCAGCTTGGCCCTTTATAGCGGGAGGGCCCGCGAGCAGTACTTC	CASSLALYSGRAREQYF
TRBD1	TRBV12-3/TRBV12-4	TRBJ1-4	once	TGTGCCAGCAGTTCCGCAGGGGGAAAACTGTTTTTT	CASSSAGGKLFF
NA	TRBV2	TRBJ1-4	NA	TGTGCCAGCAGCTCTCAAAAACTGTTTTTT	CASSSQKLFF
NA	TRBV3-1/TRBV3-2	TRBJ1-2	NA	TGTGCCAGCAGCCGGGGCAGAAACTATGGCTACACCTTC	CASSRGRNYGYTF
TRBD1	TRBV27	TRBJ1-5	NA	TGTGCCAGCAGTGAGGGGACAGTCATTAATCAGCCCCAGCATTTT	CASSEGTVINQPQHF
NA	TRBV24-1	TRBJ2-2	NA	TGTGCCACCAGTGACCGGTCCAACACCGGGGAGCTGTTTTTT	CATSDRSNTGELFF
NA	TRBV24-1	TRBJ1-2	NA	TGTGCCACCAGTGATAGGAGGGACTCCTATGGCTACACCTTC	CATSDRRDSYGYTF
TRBD1	TRBV11-3	TRBJ1-1	NA	TGTGCCAGCAGCTCGGGACAGGGGTACACTGAAGCTTTCTTT	CASSSGQGYTEAFF
NA	TRBV6-5	TRBJ2-7	NA	TGTGCCAGCAGTTACTCGGCCCCCTTACAGGGCTACGAGCAGTACTTC	CASSYSAPLQGYEQYF
NA	TRBV5-1	TRBJ1-2	once	TGCGCCAGCGCTTCGGGGACAACAACTAACTATGGCTACACCTTC	CASASGTTTNYGYTF
NA	TRBV9	TRBJ1-1	NA	TGTGCCAGCAGCGTAGGGCCTACAGGGAACACTGAAGCTTTCTTT	CASSVGPTGNTEAFF
TRBD2	TRBV12-5	TRBJ2-1	NA	TGTGCTAGTGGTTTGCCCATAGCGGGAGTTCGCAATGAGCAGTTCTTC	CASGLPIAGVRNEQFF
TRBD2	TRBV7-9	TRBJ2-3	once	TGTGCCAGCAGCCCGAACGGGGGGGTCACAGATACGCAGTATTTT	CASSPNGGVTDTQYF
TRBD2	TRBV12-3/TRBV12-4	TRBJ2-7	NA	TGTGCCAGCAGTGTACTAGCGACCTACGAGCAGTACTTC	CASSVLATYEQYF
NA	TRBV7-2	TRBJ1-1	NA	TGTGCCAGCAGCTTAGGACAGTTCGTCGGCACTGAAGCTTTCTTT	CASSLGQFVGTEAFF
TRBD2	TRBV28	TRBJ2-2	few	TGTGCCAGCAGTCCGAGACTAGCGGGGACCGGGGAGCTGTTTTTT	CASSPRLAGTGELFF
NA	TRBV28	TRBJ2-5	NA	TGTGCCAGCAGTTTTGATCTAGGGGAAGAGACCCAGTACTTC	CASSFDLGEETQYF
NA	TRBV7-8	TRBJ1-2	NA	TGTGCCAGCAGCTCATCAATCGGGGGGGTCTACTATGGCTACACCTTC	CASSSSIGGVYYGYTF
NA	TRBV19	TRBJ2-1	NA	TGTGCCAGTAGTATTATGTCCACGGGGGGCGATGAGCAGTTCTTC	CASSIMSTGGDEQFF
TRBD2	TRBV2	TRBJ2-7	NA	TGTGCCAGCAGTTTAGCGGGATACGAGCAGTACTTC	CASSLAGYEQYF
TRBD1	TRBV5-6	TRBJ2-7	NA	TGTGCCAGCAGCTTGGTTAGGACAGGGCGCTCCAGGGGGTCCTACGAGCAGTACTTC	CASSLVRTGRSRGSYEQYF
NA	TRBV2	TRBJ1-4	NA	TGTGCCCGCGGGGTTCCTAATGAAAAACTGTTTTTT	CARGVPNEKLFF
NA	TRBV6-5	TRBJ2-7	NA	TGTGCCAGCAGTTACTCCAGGAGGGGTGGCGAGCAGTACTTC	CASSYSRRGGEQYF
NA	TRBV27	TRBJ1-5	NA	TGTGCCAGCTCATCAGGGGGCAATCAGCCCCAGCATTTT	CASSSGGNQPQHF
TRBD1	TRBV14	TRBJ1-3	NA	TGTGCCGGGGGACAGGGACCTACCTCTGGAAACACCATATATTTT	CAGGQGPTSGNTIYF
TRBD1	TRBV7-9	TRBJ1-2	NA	TGTGCCAGCAGCGGGGACAGAACTAACTATGGCTACACCTTC	CASSGDRTNYGYTF
NA	TRBV7-2	TRBJ1-2	NA	TGTGCCAGCAGCCCCGGTTTGGGGGCGAGGTATGGCTACACCTTC	CASSPGLGARYGYTF
NA	TRBV7-2	TRBJ2-6	NA	TGTGCCAGCAGCTCCACAGGGTTTGGGGCCAACGTCCTGACTTTC	CASSSTGFGANVLTF
NA	TRBV18	TRBJ1-5	NA	TGTGCCAGCTCCGACTTTGGGGGCGGAAATAATCAGCCCCAGCATTTT	CASSDFGGGNNQPQHF
NA	TRBV13	TRBJ2-1	NA	TGTGCCAGCAGCTTTCGCGGGCAATACAATGAGCAGTTCTTC	CASSFRGQYNEQFF
TRBD1	TRBV25-1	TRBJ2-2	NA	TGTGCCAGCAGTGGCTTATCCGGGACAGACACCGGGGAGCTGTTTTTT	CASSGLSGTDTGELFF
NA	TRBV3-1/TRBV3-2	TRBJ1-4	NA	TGTGCCAGCAGCAACTCCGTTGAAAAACTGTTTTTT	CASSNSVEKLFF
NA	TRBV2	TRBJ1-2	NA	TGTGCCACCCCTACAGCGGGCAGGAGAAACTATGGCTACACCTTC	CATPTAGRRNYGYTF
TRBD2	TRBV7-9	TRBJ2-5	NA	TGTGCCAGCAGCCCACCCCAGCGGGAGAGGCGGGGGGAGACCCAGTACTTC	CASSPPQRERRGETQYF
TRBD1	TRBV6-5	TRBJ2-2	NA	TGTGCCAGCAGTTACACAGGGGCCGGGGAGCTGTTTTTT	CASSYTGAGELFF